Shown below are 14 T cell receptor beta chains from a single sample sequenced in a study of blood T cell repertoires in COVID-19. The repertoire was sequenced with immunoSEQ multiplex PCR; TCRdb's copy has only in-frame clones and lacks some. Of around 280,000 clones listed, roughly 91% are singletons. The sample was peripheral blood. Receptors were obtained from a woman aged 30 to 39 with COVID-19, enrolled during active disease.

The V call is TRBV30, the J call TRBJ2-1, with D hard to call. The V end lost 3 bases, the J end lost 9 bases, and 15 bases lay between the germline ends. The CDR3 contains 13 residues. Germline CDR1 and CDR2: GTSNPN and SVGIG (reference sequence). The CDR3 sequence: CAWRPGSRGEQFF. Written as DNA, the CDR3 is TGTGCCTGGAGGCCTGGGTCCAGAGGTGAGCAGTTCTTC. The entire variable domain, with the rest obtained from reference TRBV30 and TRBJ2-1, is as follows: SQTIHQWPATLVQPVGSPLSLECTVEGTSNPNLYWYRQAAGRGLQLLFYSVGIGQISSEVPQNLSASRPQDRQFILSSKKLLLSDSGFYLCAWRPGSRGEQFFGPGTRLTVL.

This clone came up a few times. The CDR3 sequence: CASSPSGTGEPQHF. The CDR3 coding sequence is TGTGCCAGCTCACCCTCCGGGACAGGGGAGCCCCAGCATTTT. The chain recombines TRBV18 with TRBJ1-5; 10 bases map to TRBD1. Germline V lookup: CDR1 KGHSH, CDR2 LQKENI. The V gene end was trimmed by 3 bases and the J gene end by 8 bases; junction bases not matched to a gene: 4. This CDR3 spans 14 amino acids.

The chain combines TRBV12-3 or TRBV12-4 with TRBJ1-2; D gene ambiguous. V lost 0 bases, J lost 8 bases, and 7 bases lay in between. The CDR3 has 12 amino acids. The CDR3 DNA reads as TGTGCCAGCAGTTTAGCCAATCGGGGCTACACCTTC. It is translated as CASSLANRGYTF.

This sequence joins TRBV2 and TRBJ1-3; 10 nucleotides match TRBD1. The trim removed 8 bases at V and 4 bases at J, leaving 5 bases unmatched. CDR1 SNHLY and CDR2 FYNNEI come from the germline V gene. The CDR3 has 14 residues. This chain's CDR3 is CASGDRGDGNTIYF. The CDR3, as DNA: TGTGCCAGCGGGGACAGGGGAGACGGAAACACCATATATTTT.

A single count supports this clone. This CDR3 reads CASSQDGQGSTDTQYF. The CDR3 nucleotides are TGCGCCAGCAGCCAAGATGGGCAGGGGTCCACAGATACGCAGTATTTT. The chain carries TRBV4-1 and TRBJ2-3; TRBD1 is a possible D gene (6 bases). This CDR3 is 16 amino acids long. Germline-derived CDR1 and CDR2 are MGHRA and YSYEKL. Trimming removed 0 bases at V and 2 bases at J, with 12 bases between.

The chain uses TRBV19 and TRBJ1-1; 9 nucleotides agree with TRBD1. The germline gives CDR1 LNHDA, CDR2 SQIVND (reference sequence). With V trimmed by 3 bases and J by 4 bases, 9 bases remained unmatched. The CDR3 is 16 residues long. This CDR3 reads CASSIGDRGWATEAFF. The CDR3, as DNA: TGTGCCAGTAGTATCGGCGACAGGGGGTGGGCCACTGAAGCTTTCTTT.

The chain carries TRBV30 and TRBJ1-5; 7 bases agree with TRBD1. The ends lost 5 bases at V and 4 bases at J; junction bases unmatched: 5. The CDR3 contains 13 residues. Per germline, CDR1 GTSNPN and CDR2 SVGIG (reference sequence). CDR3 DNA sequence: TGTGCCTGGGGCCGGGACAGTAATCAGCCCCAGCATTTT. It translates to CAWGRDSNQPQHF.

The rearrangement joins TRBV11-2 to TRBJ1-2; 7 positions match TRBD1. V was pared by 2 bases and J by 2 bases, with 5 bases of the junction left unmatched. The CDR3 consists of 15 residues. Per germline, CDR1 SGHAT and CDR2 FQNNGV. The CDR3 DNA is TGTGCCAGCAGCTTAAGGGGACAGCTAAACTATGGCTACACCTTC. Translating it yields CASSLRGQLNYGYTF.

The V and J genes are TRBV6-4 and TRBJ1-1; D gene ambiguous. Germline CDR1 and CDR2: MRHNA and SNTAGT. The V and J ends lost 7 bases and 4 bases respectively, with 16 bases between them. The CDR3 is 14 residues long. Written as DNA, the CDR3 is TGTGCCAGCACTTCAACAGCTCTGGGCACTGAAGCTTTCTTT. It is translated as CASTSTALGTEAFF.

The chain has TRBV5-5 and TRBJ2-7; 8 bases map to TRBD1. Trimming took 4 bases from V and 2 from J; bases not matched to a gene: 5. Germline CDR1 is SGHKS and CDR2 is YYEKEE (reference sequence). The CDR3 loop spans 14 amino acids. The CDR3 DNA reads as TGTGCCAGCAGCCATAACAGGGGGACCTACGAGCAGTACTTC. Its translation is CASSHNRGTYEQYF.

V gene TRBV10-1 combines with J gene TRBJ1-1; D remains unclear. Trimming stripped 10 bases from V and 2 bases from J, with 17 bases between. The germline V gene has CDR1 WNHNN and CDR2 SYGVQD (reference sequence). CDR3 length: 14 amino acids. The CDR3: CANLSLRSNTEAFF. The CDR3 nucleotides read TGCGCCAACCTCTCACTTAGAAGCAACACTGAAGCTTTCTTT.

This chain connects TRBV9 to TRBJ2-5; 11 bases are a match to TRBD1. The CDR3 extends over 16 amino acids. The V gene's germline CDR1 is SGDLS and CDR2 YYNGEE. Trimming at V came to 0 bases and at J to 2 bases, leaving 3 bases not matched to a gene. The CDR3 DNA reads as TGTGCCAGCAGCGTAGAAGGACAGGGGGCTCAAGAGACCCAGTACTTC. Amino acid sequence: CASSVEGQGAQETQYF.

This chain joins TRBV29-1 and TRBJ1-2; 8 bases line up with TRBD1. V shed 4 bases and J 5 bases; nucleotides not matched to a gene: 3. The CDR3 extends over 12 amino acids. Looked up from germline, CDR1 is SQVTM and CDR2 is ANQGSEA. The CDR3 nucleotides are TGCAGCGTTGTCGACAGGGGATATGGCTACACCTTC. It yields the protein CSVVDRGYGYTF.

The gene calls are TRBV5-1 and TRBJ1-2; D call uncertain. V dropped 4 bases and J dropped 2 bases, with 18 bases sitting between them. The germline V gene encodes CDR1 SGHRS and CDR2 YFSETQ. CDR3 length: 16 residues. CDR3 region: CASSTDPREFNYGYTF. DNA of the CDR3: TGCGCCAGCAGCACGGACCCGAGGGAGTTCAACTATGGCTACACCTTC.